This T cell receptor beta chain was recorded in a study of T cells after yellow fever vaccination. The CDR3 sequence is 14 residues long. V was pared by 4 bases and J by 0 bases, with 9 bases between. Germline-derived CDR1 and CDR2 are SGHAT and FQNNGV. This clonotype came up a few times. The study made its TCR cDNA through 5'RACE template switching. That step introduced a universal primer site along with UMIs. One entry per CDR3 protein results from TCRdb running MiXCR on the 5' RACE reads. The table has 150,000 to 200,000 distinct CDR3 sequences, approximately 10% seen once. Sequences were derived from CD8+ T cells sorted from PBMCs, sampled 15 days after the yellow fever booster vaccination. This sequence joins TRBV11-2 and TRBJ2-5; D might be TRBD2 (5 bases). This TCR came from a man younger than 30 who received the YFV17D yellow fever vaccine. The CDR3 DNA is TGTGCCAGCAGCTCACTAGAGTACCAAGAGACCCAGTACTTC. As protein: CASSSLEYQETQYF. The variable domain in full, completed from reference TRBV11-2 and TRBJ2-5, reads EAGVAQSPRYKIIEKRQSVAFWCNPISGHATLYWYQQILGQGPKLLIQFQNNGVVDDSQLPKDRFSAERLKGVDSTLKIQPAKLEDSAVYLCASSSLEYQETQYFGPGTRLLVL.